Sequencing of this TCR beta chain was carried out in a study of blood T cells in healthy people across ages. The table lists this clonotype with a few counts. Germline-derived CDR1 and CDR2 are LNHNV and YYDKDF (reference sequence). CDR3 length: 18 residues. V trimming: 1 base; J trimming: 1 base; junction bases outside the gene matches: 11. Then a second PCR, running about 6 to 11 cycles, was carried out with a sample-barcoded 5' primer and a J-beta primer mix. TCRdb called the 5' RACE reads again in MiXCR, with one record for every CDR3 protein. This table has some 290,000 distinct CDR3 sequences, less than 30% appearing once.

Sample: blood. V usage is TRBV15 and J usage is TRBJ2-5; 8 bases are a match to TRBD2. The source is a woman in her 70s in good health. CDR3 sequence: CATSRVPGLAGLQETQYF. The CDR3 DNA reads as TGTGCCACCAGCAGAGTCCCAGGGCTAGCGGGCCTCCAAGAGACCCAGTACTTC. The full variable domain, in which reference TRBV15 and TRBJ2-5 provide the parts outside the CDR3, is DAMVIQNPRYQVTQFGKPVTLSCSQTLNHNVMYWYQQKSSQAPKLLFHYYDKDFNNEADTPDNFQSRRPNTSFCFLDIRSPGLGDTAMYLCATSRVPGLAGLQETQYFGPGTRLLVL.